Listed here are 12 T cell receptor beta chains from one sample, sequenced in a study of cytomegalovirus exposure and HLA in healthy donors. It was with 60 Vbeta and 13 Jbeta primers that the PCR ran. Generated by immunoSEQ multiplex PCR, the TCRdb table keeps only in-frame clones and is missing some. Counted here are fewer than 250,000 clones, roughly 80% occurring once; the ten biggest clones make up roughly 2.8%. Sequenced: PBMCs. These receptors were collected from a woman in her thirties in good health and CMV-seropositive.

The chain employs TRBV4-1 and TRBJ2-7; 9 nucleotides agree with TRBD2. This CDR3 is 15 amino acids long. V shed 0 bases, J shed 4 bases, and the junction held 4 bases outside the gene matches. CDR1 is MGHRA and CDR2 is YSYEKL in the germline V gene. The chain's CDR3 is CASSQDEAGGYEQYF. The CDR3 nucleotides read TGCGCCAGCAGCCAAGACGAAGCGGGAGGTTACGAGCAGTACTTC.

The V call is TRBV7-9, the J call TRBJ2-3, with TRBD2 matching 7 bases. V shed 8 bases and J 2 bases; nucleotides not matched to a gene: 10. This CDR3 comprises 15 residues. Germline values: CDR1 SEHNR, CDR2 FQNEAQ (reference sequence). In nucleotides, the CDR3 is TGTGCCAGCGGAAGGGGAGGGGCTATCACAGATACGCAGTATTTT. Its protein product is CASGRGGAITDTQYF.

The table lists this clone with a few counts. The genes are TRBV18 and TRBJ2-2; D is perhaps TRBD1 (6 bases). The V end was cut by 8 bases, the J end by 0 bases, with 13 bases between. This CDR3 comprises 15 residues. Germline V gives CDR1 KGHSH, CDR2 LQKENI. As DNA, the CDR3 is TGTGCCAGCCCCCGAGGACAGACGAACACCGGGGAGCTGTTTTTT. Protein: CASPRGQTNTGELFF.

This clone was counted once. The V call is TRBV27, the J call TRBJ2-7; 12 bases line up with TRBD2. Germline V CDR1 and CDR2: MNHEY, SMNVEV (reference sequence). The CDR3 loop spans 15 amino acids. V dropped 6 bases and J dropped 2; count of bases not matched to a gene: 5. CDR3 protein: CASSLGLAGTYEQYF. Here the CDR3 DNA reads TGTGCCAGCAGCCTCGGACTAGCGGGAACCTACGAGCAGTACTTC.

J is TRBJ2-3 and V is TRBV15, with TRBD2 as a possible D gene (5 bases). V lost 2 bases to trimming and J lost 1 base, with 10 bases between them. Germline V gives CDR1 LNHNV, CDR2 YYDKDF (reference sequence). The CDR3 is 15 amino acids. The CDR3 DNA follows: TGTGCCACCAGCAGATGGGAGCCAGGCACAGATACGCAGTATTTT. This translates into CATSRWEPGTDTQYF.

The rearrangement uses TRBV27 and TRBJ2-5; no reliable D call. V was clipped by 5 bases and J by 0 bases, with 13 bases between them. CDR3 length equals 15 residues. CDR1 is MNHEY, CDR2 SMNVEV, per germline (reference sequence). For the CDR3, the DNA is TGTGCCAGCAGTCCACTCGACATAAACCAAGAGACCCAGTACTTC. This encodes CASSPLDINQETQYF.

The J gene is TRBJ2-7, the V gene TRBV28; D might be TRBD1 (5 bases). The CDR3 loop spans 12 amino acids. Germline values: CDR1 MDHEN, CDR2 SYDVKM. V was clipped by 5 bases and J by 6 bases, with 11 bases between them. The CDR3 nucleotides are TGTGCCAGCAGTACAGGTCGGACCGAGCAGTACTTC. Its protein is CASSTGRTEQYF.

CDR3 DNA sequence: TGTGCCAGCAGCCCGGGTGAGGGAAACTACGAGCAGTACTTC. Protein: CASSPGEGNYEQYF. The genes are TRBV6-5 and TRBJ2-7, with D possibly TRBD2 on 5 matching bases. Germline values: CDR1 MNHEY, CDR2 SVGAGI. The germline V and J ends were trimmed by 6 bases and 3 bases, with 15 bases remaining between them. CDR3 size: 14 residues.

This clone was detected once. The chain has TRBV5-6 and TRBJ2-1; TRBD2 matches 14 bases. The germline V gene has CDR1 SGHDT and CDR2 YYEEEE. The CDR3 extends over 17 amino acids. V lost 5 bases and J lost 4; bases outside the gene matches: 8. In nucleotides, the CDR3 is TGTGCCAGCAGTTCGCCGGGACTAGCGGGAGCGTACAATGAGCAGTTCTTC. Translated, it gives CASSSPGLAGAYNEQFF.

The chain links TRBV7-9 to TRBJ2-7, with TRBD2 matching over 9 bases. V was pared by 8 bases and J by 4 bases, with 9 bases of the junction left unmatched. CDR1 SEHNR and CDR2 FQNEAQ come from the germline V gene (reference sequence). The CDR3 has 14 amino acids. CDR3: CASHPDSGSYEQYF. The CDR3 bases are TGTGCCAGCCATCCGGATAGCGGGAGTTACGAGCAGTACTTC.

The table lists this clone with a few counts. The chain uses TRBV5-1 and TRBJ2-2, with TRBD2 as a possible D gene (5 bases). Trimming removed 4 bases at V and 5 bases at J, with 9 bases between. Germline V CDR1 and CDR2: SGHRS, YFSETQ. CDR3 length equals 13 residues. Written as DNA, the CDR3 is TGCGCCAGCAGCCGACCGGGGACCGGGGAGCTGTTTTTT. Translation: CASSRPGTGELFF. Looking up the rest from reference TRBV5-1 and TRBJ2-2 gives the full variable domain: KAGVTQTPRYLIKTRGQQVTLSCSPISGHRSVSWYQQTPGQGLQFLFEYFSETQRNKGNFPGRFSGRQFSNSRSEMNVSTLELGDSALYLCASSRPGTGELFFGEGSRLTVL.

The CDR3 DNA reads TGTGCCAGCAGCCCACGGGGGGCCTCCACTAGCACAGATACGCAGTATTTT. As protein: CASSPRGASTSTDTQYF. The chain couples TRBV28 to TRBJ2-3; possible D gene TRBD2, 7 bases. The CDR3 runs to 17 residues. Germline values: CDR1 MDHEN, CDR2 SYDVKM. V was cut by 6 bases and J by 0 bases, with 19 bases left in between.